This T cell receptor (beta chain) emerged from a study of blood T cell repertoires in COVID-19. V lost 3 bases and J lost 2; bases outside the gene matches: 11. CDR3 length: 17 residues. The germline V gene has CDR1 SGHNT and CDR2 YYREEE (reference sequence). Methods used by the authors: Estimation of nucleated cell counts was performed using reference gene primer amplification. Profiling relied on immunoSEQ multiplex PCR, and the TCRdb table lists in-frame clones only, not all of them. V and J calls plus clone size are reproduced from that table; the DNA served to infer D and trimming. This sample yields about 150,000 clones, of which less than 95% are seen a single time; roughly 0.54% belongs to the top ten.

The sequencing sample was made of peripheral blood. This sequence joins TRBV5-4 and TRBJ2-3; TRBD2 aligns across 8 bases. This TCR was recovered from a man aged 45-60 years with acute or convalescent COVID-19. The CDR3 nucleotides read TGTGCCAGCAGCTCGTCGTCGGGCGGGGGGACCACAGATACGCAGTATTTT. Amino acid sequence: CASSSSSGGGTTDTQYF.